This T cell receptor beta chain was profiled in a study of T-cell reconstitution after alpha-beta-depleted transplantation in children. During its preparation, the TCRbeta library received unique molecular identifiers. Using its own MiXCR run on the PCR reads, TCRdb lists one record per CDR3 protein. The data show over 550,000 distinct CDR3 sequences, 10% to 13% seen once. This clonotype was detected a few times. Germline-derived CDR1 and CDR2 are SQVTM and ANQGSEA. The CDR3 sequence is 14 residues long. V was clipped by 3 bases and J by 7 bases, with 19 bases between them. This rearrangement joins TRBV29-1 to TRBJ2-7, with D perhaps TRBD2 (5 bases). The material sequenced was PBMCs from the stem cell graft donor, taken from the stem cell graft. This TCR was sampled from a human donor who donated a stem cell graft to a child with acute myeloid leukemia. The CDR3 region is CSVDRGDMTGEQYF. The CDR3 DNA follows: TGCAGCGTTGATAGAGGCGACATGACGGGGGAGCAGTACTTC.